These T cell receptor beta chains were read from a single sample in a study of PD-L1 blockade in urothelial cancer. Repertoires were generated with immunoSEQ multiplex PCR, while TCRdb's copy carries only in-frame clones and drops some. The table shows tens of thousands of clones, with roughly 79% occurring only once. The sequencing used PBMCs, collected around atezolizumab (anti-PD-L1) treatment. These receptors were taken from a man aged 70 or older with urothelial cancer. The CDR3 runs from the conserved cysteine through the conserved F or W. A D gene is named only where the DNA matches it firmly. For some rows the clone size is stated as once, few or many, or as a class when expanded; others skip it.

cdr3_nt: TGTGCCACCAGCCCACGAGGACAGGGGGCAGGTCAGCCCCAGCATTTT; cdr3_aa: CATSPRGQGAGQPQHF; d_call: TRBD1; v_call: TRBV15; j_call: TRBJ1-5; clone_size: -
cdr3_nt: TGTGCCAGCAGCCATCGACAGGGGGAAGGGACTGAAGCTTTCTTT; cdr3_aa: CASSHRQGEGTEAFF; d_call: TRBD1; v_call: TRBV4-2; j_call: TRBJ1-1; clone_size: -
cdr3_nt: TGTGCCAGCAGCTTAGGGACAGGGGTTGACAATCAGCCCCAGCATTTT; cdr3_aa: CASSLGTGVDNQPQHF; d_call: TRBD1; v_call: TRBV7-6; j_call: TRBJ1-5; clone_size: -
cdr3_nt: TGTGCCAGTAGTGTTTCATCTAGCGGGGGGAATGAGCAGTTCTTC; cdr3_aa: CASSVSSSGGNEQFF; d_call: TRBD2; v_call: TRBV19; j_call: TRBJ2-1; clone_size: medium-sized
cdr3_nt: TGTGCCAGCAGTCGAGCGGGAGCAGGAGATACGCAGTATTTT; cdr3_aa: CASSRAGAGDTQYF; d_call: TRBD2; v_call: TRBV2; j_call: TRBJ2-3; clone_size: -
cdr3_nt: TGTGCCAGCAGCTTCGGGACTAGCGGGCCAAGGTTGGGGGAGACCCAGTACTTC; cdr3_aa: CASSFGTSGPRLGETQYF; d_call: TRBD2; v_call: TRBV11-3; j_call: TRBJ2-5; clone_size: -
cdr3_nt: TGTGCCAGCAGAGAACAGGGGCGGCCAGATACGCAGTATTTT; cdr3_aa: CASREQGRPDTQYF; d_call: TRBD1; v_call: TRBV7-9; j_call: TRBJ2-3; clone_size: -
cdr3_nt: TGTGCCAGCAGCCAAGACCGGGACAGGGGTAGGGAGACCCAGTACTTC; cdr3_aa: CASSQDRDRGRETQYF; d_call: TRBD1; v_call: TRBV11-2; j_call: TRBJ2-5; clone_size: once
cdr3_nt: TGCGCCAGCAGCTTGGGTGGGACAGACTACACTGAAGCTTTCTTT; cdr3_aa: CASSLGGTDYTEAFF; d_call: TRBD1; v_call: TRBV5-1; j_call: TRBJ1-1; clone_size: -
cdr3_nt: TGTGCCAGCAGCTTGGGCACAGGGTTTAATTCACCCCTCCACTTT; cdr3_aa: CASSLGTGFNSPLHF; d_call: -; v_call: TRBV5-4; j_call: TRBJ1-6; clone_size: -
cdr3_nt: TGTGCCAGCAGCACCGGACAGGCCCTGGGGGACTATGGCTACACCTTC; cdr3_aa: CASSTGQALGDYGYTF; d_call: TRBD1; v_call: TRBV5-4; j_call: TRBJ1-2; clone_size: -
cdr3_nt: TGTGCCAGCAGCTGGCGTGGCGGGAGACAGTATGAAGAGCAGTACTTC; cdr3_aa: CASSWRGGRQYEEQYF; d_call: TRBD2; v_call: TRBV7-9; j_call: TRBJ2-7; clone_size: few
cdr3_nt: TGCGCCAGCAGCCTCACCACAGGGGCAGGATCCTACAATGAGCAGTTCTTC; cdr3_aa: CASSLTTGAGSYNEQFF; d_call: TRBD1; v_call: TRBV5-1; j_call: TRBJ2-1; clone_size: -
cdr3_nt: TGTGCCTGGAGTGTAAGGCAGGTCCCCTATGGCTACACCTTC; cdr3_aa: CAWSVRQVPYGYTF; d_call: -; v_call: TRBV30; j_call: TRBJ1-2; clone_size: -
cdr3_nt: TGTGCCAGCAGTAGTAACCGGGGGTACGAGCAGTACTTC; cdr3_aa: CASSSNRGYEQYF; d_call: -; v_call: TRBV6-1; j_call: TRBJ2-7; clone_size: -
cdr3_nt: TGTGCCAGCAGTGGGGGGGGCGGGACATATGGCTACACCTTC; cdr3_aa: CASSGGGGTYGYTF; d_call: -; v_call: TRBV2; j_call: TRBJ1-2; clone_size: -
cdr3_nt: TGTGCTAGTGCTAGCGGGAGCTACGAGCAGTACTTC; cdr3_aa: CASASGSYEQYF; d_call: TRBD2; v_call: TRBV12-5; j_call: TRBJ2-7; clone_size: -
cdr3_nt: TGCGCCAGCAGCTTGCTGGTTCAGGGGGGAGACGAGCAGTACTTC; cdr3_aa: CASSLLVQGGDEQYF; d_call: -; v_call: TRBV5-1; j_call: TRBJ2-7; clone_size: once
cdr3_nt: TGTGCCAGCAGCCAAGATAGCGGGACCGAGACCGGGGAGCTGTTTTTT; cdr3_aa: CASSQDSGTETGELFF; d_call: TRBD2; v_call: TRBV4-2; j_call: TRBJ2-2; clone_size: -
cdr3_nt: TGTGCCAGCAGCGTCTCCCCCGACAGGGTCGAGCAGTTCTTC; cdr3_aa: CASSVSPDRVEQFF; d_call: TRBD1; v_call: TRBV9; j_call: TRBJ2-1; clone_size: -
cdr3_nt: TGTGCCAGCAGCTTGTTAACGGGACAGGGTCGGCTGGCTTTCTTT; cdr3_aa: CASSLLTGQGRLAFF; d_call: TRBD1; v_call: TRBV5-4; j_call: TRBJ1-1; clone_size: few
cdr3_nt: TGTGCCAGTAGTATAACCCCAGACTATAGCAATCAGCCCCAGCATTTT; cdr3_aa: CASSITPDYSNQPQHF; d_call: -; v_call: TRBV19; j_call: TRBJ1-5; clone_size: -
cdr3_nt: TGTGCCAGTAGTAAAGGAACAGGAAAAAACACTGAAGCTTTCTTT; cdr3_aa: CASSKGTGKNTEAFF; d_call: -; v_call: TRBV19; j_call: TRBJ1-1; clone_size: -
cdr3_nt: TGTGCCAGCAGCCGGAGTAGCGGGAGATCCTACGAGCAGTACTTC; cdr3_aa: CASSRSSGRSYEQYF; d_call: TRBD2; v_call: TRBV11-3; j_call: TRBJ2-7; clone_size: once
cdr3_nt: TGTGCCAGCAGTTACTACGGGACAGGGAACTATGGCTACACCTTC; cdr3_aa: CASSYYGTGNYGYTF; d_call: TRBD1; v_call: TRBV6-5; j_call: TRBJ1-2; clone_size: -
cdr3_nt: TGTGCCAGCAGCCTACCTTTTGGGGCAGGGGGTCTGAGTGGGGACACTGAAGCTTTCTTT; cdr3_aa: CASSLPFGAGGLSGDTEAFF; d_call: TRBD1; v_call: TRBV7-8; j_call: TRBJ1-1; clone_size: once
cdr3_nt: TGTGCCACCAGCAGAGAGGACAGGGGCGAGCAGTACTTC; cdr3_aa: CATSREDRGEQYF; d_call: TRBD1; v_call: TRBV15; j_call: TRBJ2-7; clone_size: -
cdr3_nt: TGTGCCAGCAGAAGGGGTGGAAGGAACTATGGCTACACCTTC; cdr3_aa: CASRRGGRNYGYTF; d_call: -; v_call: TRBV6-6; j_call: TRBJ1-2; clone_size: -
cdr3_nt: TGTGCCAGTAGTATGGGCACAGGTACCTACGAGCAGTACTTC; cdr3_aa: CASSMGTGTYEQYF; d_call: -; v_call: TRBV19; j_call: TRBJ2-7; clone_size: -
cdr3_nt: TGTGCCAGCAGCGGAGGGGAGGTGGGTGGCTACACCTTC; cdr3_aa: CASSGGEVGGYTF; d_call: -; v_call: TRBV2; j_call: TRBJ1-2; clone_size: -
cdr3_nt: TGTGCCAGCAGCTTGGGGAGCGGGGGCCCGAGCTCCTACAATGAGCAGTTCTTC; cdr3_aa: CASSLGSGGPSSYNEQFF; d_call: TRBD2; v_call: TRBV7-8; j_call: TRBJ2-1; clone_size: -
cdr3_nt: TGTGCCAGCAGCTTAGGCTCTCTAGGGAACACCGGGGAGCTGTTTTTT; cdr3_aa: CASSLGSLGNTGELFF; d_call: -; v_call: TRBV11-2; j_call: TRBJ2-2; clone_size: -